This TCR beta chain was found in a study of cytomegalovirus exposure and HLA in healthy donors. The primer mix had 60 Vbeta and 13 Jbeta primers. The protocol was immunoSEQ multiplex PCR, while the TCRdb copy is restricted to in-frame clones and leaves out a portion. Of 100,000 to 150,000 clones in the sample, more than 80% were seen once. Notes on the study in general: There were a few CMV-associated chains whose specificity for CMV antigens was confirmed in vitro. HLA-A and HLA-B allele assignments for most subjects were reportedly predicted accurately using TCR beta sequences. As a later analysis showed, several of the most significant clusters appeared to be linked to common viral pathogens.

Germline-derived CDR1 and CDR2 are MNHEY and SMNVEV (reference sequence). The V segment lost 7 bases and the J segment 4 bases; nucleotides outside the gene matches: 12. CDR3 length: 16 residues. Worth noting for this clone: The antigen is undetermined.

This chain connects TRBV27 to TRBJ2-7; 11 bases align to TRBD2. The source is a man aged 40-49 years in good health and CMV-seronegative. Sequencing was done on a sample of PBMCs. The DNA for the CDR3 is TGTGCCAGCACTCCGGGACTAGCGGCACCCTATTACGAGCAGTACTTC. This translates into CASTPGLAAPYYEQYF.